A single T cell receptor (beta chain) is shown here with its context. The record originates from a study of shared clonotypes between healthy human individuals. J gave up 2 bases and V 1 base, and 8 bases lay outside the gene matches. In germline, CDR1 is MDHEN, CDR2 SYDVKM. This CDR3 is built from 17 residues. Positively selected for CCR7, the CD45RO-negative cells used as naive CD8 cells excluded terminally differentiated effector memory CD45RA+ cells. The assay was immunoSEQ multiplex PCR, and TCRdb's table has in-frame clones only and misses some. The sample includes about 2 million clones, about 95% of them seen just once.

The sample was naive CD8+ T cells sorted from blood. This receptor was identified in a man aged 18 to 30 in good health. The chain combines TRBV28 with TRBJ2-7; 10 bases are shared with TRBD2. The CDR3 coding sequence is TGTGCCAGCAGTTTATTCGGACTAGCGGAGCTCCCCTACGAGCAGTACTTC. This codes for CASSLFGLAELPYEQYF. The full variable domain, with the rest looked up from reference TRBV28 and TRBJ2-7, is DVKVTQSSRYLVKRTGEKVFLECVQDMDHENMFWYRQDPGLGLRLIYFSYDVKMKEKGDIPEGYSVSREKKERFSLILESASTNQTSMYLCASSLFGLAELPYEQYFGPGTRLTVT.